The source of this T cell receptor (beta chain) is a study of blood T cell repertoires in COVID-19. Sequencing was performed with immunoSEQ multiplex PCR; in TCRdb, only in-frame clones are kept and a portion is missing. The sample yields some 29,000 clones, approximately 88% seen once. The CDR3 covers 13 residues. V lost 3 bases to trimming and J lost 9 bases, with 9 bases between them. Germline V lookup: CDR1 LGHDT, CDR2 YNNKEL (reference sequence). What was sequenced was peripheral blood. The chain joins TRBV3-1 (or the pseudogene TRBV3-2) to TRBJ1-6; weak D call: TRBD1 (5 bases). The receptor's source is a man older than 75 with active COVID-19. For the CDR3, the DNA is TGTGCCAGCAGCCAGGGGCTGAGTTCACCCCTCCACTTT. Protein product: CASSQGLSSPLHF.